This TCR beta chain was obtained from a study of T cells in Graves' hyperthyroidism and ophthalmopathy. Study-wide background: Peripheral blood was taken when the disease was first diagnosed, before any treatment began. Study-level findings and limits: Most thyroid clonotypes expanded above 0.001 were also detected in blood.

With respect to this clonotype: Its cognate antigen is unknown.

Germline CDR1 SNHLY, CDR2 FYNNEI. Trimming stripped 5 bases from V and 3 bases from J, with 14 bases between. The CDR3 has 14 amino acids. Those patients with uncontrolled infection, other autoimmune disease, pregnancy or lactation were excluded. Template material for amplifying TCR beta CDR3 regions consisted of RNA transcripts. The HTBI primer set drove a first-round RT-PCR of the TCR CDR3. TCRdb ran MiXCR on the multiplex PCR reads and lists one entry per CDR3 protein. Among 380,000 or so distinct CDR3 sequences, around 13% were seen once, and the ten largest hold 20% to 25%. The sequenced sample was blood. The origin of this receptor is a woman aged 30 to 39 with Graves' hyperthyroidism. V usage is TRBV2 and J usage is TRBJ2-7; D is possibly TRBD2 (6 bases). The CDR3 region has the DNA TGTGCCAGCAGTTTACCGGGACTCCACTACGAGCAGTACTTC. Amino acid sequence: CASSLPGLHYEQYF.